The TCR beta chain under discussion was sequenced for a study of cytomegalovirus exposure and HLA in healthy donors. Concerning this clone itself: Its antigen is unidentified.

Germline V gives CDR1 SGHTA, CDR2 FQGNSA. The CDR3 is 14 residues long. V was shortened by 5 bases and J by 7 bases, with 15 bases between the two germline ends. The study ran its PCR with 60 Vbeta and 13 Jbeta primers. Repertoires were generated with immunoSEQ multiplex PCR, while TCRdb's copy carries only in-frame clones and drops some. The sample yields over 3,500 clones, more than 65% seen once. Findings and limits, study-wide: There were some V segments, including TRBV6-2 and TRBV6-3, excluded as indistinguishable.

The receptor's source is a middle-aged woman in good health and CMV-seropositive. Sequencing used PBMCs. This chain links TRBV7-2 with TRBJ2-1, with D perhaps TRBD2 (5 bases). The CDR3 here is CASSPADQRNEQFF. Here the CDR3 DNA reads TGTGCCAGCAGCCCCGCAGACCAGCGGAATGAGCAGTTCTTC.